These 2 T cell receptor beta chains came from one sample sequenced in a study of T cells in Graves' hyperthyroidism and ophthalmopathy. Amplification yielded TCR beta CDR3 regions, with RNA transcripts as the source. The TCR CDR3 was amplified in a first-round RT-PCR using the HTBI primer set. TCRdb re-derived calls from the multiplex PCR reads in MiXCR, one entry per CDR3 protein. In the table there are about 840,000 distinct CDR3 sequences, around 39% of which are singletons. Sequencing input: blood. All receptors derive from a man between 18 and 29 years old with Graves' hyperthyroidism.

This clonotype was detected many times. The V and J genes are TRBV11-2 and TRBJ2-5; 10 bases fit TRBD2. The germline gives CDR1 SGHAT, CDR2 FQNNGV. V was pared by 4 bases and J by 5 bases, with 10 bases of the junction left unmatched. This CDR3 has 16 residues. The CDR3 nucleotides read TGTGCCAGCAGCTATCAGCGGGGGGGCAGTCAGGAGACCCAGTACTTC. Protein product: CASSYQRGGSQETQYF.

V gene TRBV5-4 combines with J gene TRBJ1-2; 9 bases align to TRBD1. CDR1 is SGHNT, CDR2 YYREEE, per germline (reference sequence). There are 14 residues in the CDR3. V trimming: 6 bases; J trimming: 10 bases; junction bases outside the gene matches: 13. CDR3 sequence reads: CASNPGQGGSDYTF. The CDR3 DNA reads TGTGCCAGCAACCCGGGACAGGGAGGTTCGGACTACACCTTC.